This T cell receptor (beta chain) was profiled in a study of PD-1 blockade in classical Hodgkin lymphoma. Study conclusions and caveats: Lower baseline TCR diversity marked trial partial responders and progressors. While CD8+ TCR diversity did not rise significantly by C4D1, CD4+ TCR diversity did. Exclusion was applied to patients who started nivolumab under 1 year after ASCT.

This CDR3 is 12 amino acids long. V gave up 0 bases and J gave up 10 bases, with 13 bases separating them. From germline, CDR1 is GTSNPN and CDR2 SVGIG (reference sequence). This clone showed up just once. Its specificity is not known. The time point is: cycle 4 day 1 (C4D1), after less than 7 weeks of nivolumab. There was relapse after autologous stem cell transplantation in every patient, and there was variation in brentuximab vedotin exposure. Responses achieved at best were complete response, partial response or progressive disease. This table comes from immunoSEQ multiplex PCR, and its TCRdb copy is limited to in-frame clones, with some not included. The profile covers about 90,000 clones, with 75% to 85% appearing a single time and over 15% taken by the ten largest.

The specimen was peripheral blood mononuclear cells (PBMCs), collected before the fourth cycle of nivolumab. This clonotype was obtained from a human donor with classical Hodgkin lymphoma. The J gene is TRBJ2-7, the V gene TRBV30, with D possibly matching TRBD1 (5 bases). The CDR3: CAWSVQWGVQYF. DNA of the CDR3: TGTGCCTGGAGTGTACAGTGGGGCGTTCAGTACTTC.